Below, 8 T cell receptor beta chains from the same sample are listed, as sequenced in a study of PD-1 blockade in classical Hodgkin lymphoma. Time point reported: cycle 4 day 1 (C4D1), after more than 5 weeks of nivolumab. All the patients suffered relapse after autologous stem cell transplantation, and brentuximab vedotin exposure differed. Profiled with immunoSEQ multiplex PCR; TCRdb holds only in-frame clones, not every one. The sample includes about 17,000 clones, approximately 68% of them seen just once. The sample consisted of peripheral blood mononuclear cells (PBMCs), taken before the fourth cycle of nivolumab. These receptor sequences come from a human donor with classical Hodgkin lymphoma.

The chain carries TRBV5-6 and TRBJ2-2; D is uncertain. Germline assignment: CDR1 SGHDT and CDR2 YYEEEE. This CDR3 spans 16 amino acids. The V end lost 0 bases, the J end lost 2 bases, and 11 bases lay between the germline ends. This CDR3 is CASSLVGRSNTGELFF. The CDR3 coding sequence is TGTGCCAGCAGCTTGGTTGGCAGGAGTAACACCGGGGAGCTGTTTTTT. The whole variable domain, filled in from reference TRBV5-6 and TRBJ2-2, reads DAGVTQSPTHLIKTRGQQVTLRCSPKSGHDTVSWYQQALGQGPQFIFQYYEEEERQRGNFPDRFSGHQFPNYSSELNVNALLLGDSALYLCASSLVGRSNTGELFFGEGSRLTVL.

This chain joins TRBV27 and TRBJ2-3, with TRBD2 matching over 8 bases. The V gene's germline CDR1 is MNHEY and CDR2 SMNVEV (reference sequence). The CDR3 contains 16 residues. V lost 3 bases to trimming and J lost 2 bases; unmatched junction nucleotides: 7. The chain's CDR3 is CASSLIAGIPTDTQYF. The CDR3 DNA follows: TGTGCCAGCAGTTTGATAGCGGGAATACCCACAGATACGCAGTATTTT.

In this sample, this clone is medium-sized. V and J are TRBV30 and TRBJ1-4, with a tentative D call TRBD1 (5 bases). The V gene lost 2 bases and the J gene lost 5 bases, with 12 bases spanning the gap. This CDR3 spans 14 amino acids. Germline values: CDR1 GTSNPN, CDR2 SVGIG (reference sequence). CDR3 in amino acids: CAWSPGTLNEKLFF. DNA of the CDR3: TGTGCCTGGAGTCCGGGGACGTTAAATGAAAAACTGTTTTTT.

J is TRBJ2-3 and V is TRBV7-8, with TRBD2 as a possible D gene (5 bases). From germline, CDR1 is SGHVS and CDR2 FQNEAQ. V dropped 5 bases and J dropped 7 bases, with 25 bases sitting between them. The CDR3 covers 17 residues. The CDR3 DNA reads TGTGCCAGCAGCCCGGACTTAAGCGGTCTAACCGGGTATACGCAGTATTTT. Its protein product is CASSPDLSGLTGYTQYF.

The genes are TRBV7-9 and TRBJ1-1; no definite D call. Germline V gene data show CDR1 as SEHNR and CDR2 as FQNEAQ (reference sequence). V lost 7 bases to trimming and J lost 3 bases, with 18 bases between them. The CDR3 covers 15 residues. The CDR3 loop reads CASTSSVTRDTEAFF. CDR3 coding DNA: TGTGCCAGCACCTCAAGTGTAACCCGGGACACTGAAGCTTTCTTT.

J is TRBJ2-1 and V is TRBV27; 13 nucleotides line up with TRBD2. The J segment lost 6 bases and the V segment lost 6 bases, leaving 8 bases of the junction unmatched. CDR1 and CDR2 from the germline V gene are MNHEY and SMNVEV (reference sequence). This CDR3 region has 16 residues. CDR3 sequence (DNA): TGTGCCAGCAGCTCCCCCGGGACTAGCGGGGCCAATGAGCAGTTCTTC. Translated, it gives CASSSPGTSGANEQFF.

This clone has a handful of counts. This chain connects TRBV27 to TRBJ2-7, with TRBD2 matching over 11 bases. The V and J ends lost 4 bases and 2 bases, in that order; junction bases with no gene match: 7. The CDR3 loop spans 16 amino acids. Looked up from germline, CDR1 is MNHEY and CDR2 is SMNVEV (reference sequence). CDR3 DNA: TGTGCCAGCAGTTCACTCCTAGCGGGAGGACCCTACGAGCAGTACTTC. This translates into CASSSLLAGGPYEQYF.

This clone was detected once. J is TRBJ2-3 and V is TRBV5-4; 8 bases are shared with TRBD2. The CDR3 sequence is 14 residues long. J lost 6 bases, V lost 1 base, and 4 bases had no gene match. Per the germline V gene, CDR1 is SGHNT and CDR2 is YYREEE (reference sequence). CDR3 sequence: CASSLKASGDTQYF. DNA of the CDR3: TGTGCCAGCAGCTTGAAGGCTAGCGGGGATACGCAGTATTTT.